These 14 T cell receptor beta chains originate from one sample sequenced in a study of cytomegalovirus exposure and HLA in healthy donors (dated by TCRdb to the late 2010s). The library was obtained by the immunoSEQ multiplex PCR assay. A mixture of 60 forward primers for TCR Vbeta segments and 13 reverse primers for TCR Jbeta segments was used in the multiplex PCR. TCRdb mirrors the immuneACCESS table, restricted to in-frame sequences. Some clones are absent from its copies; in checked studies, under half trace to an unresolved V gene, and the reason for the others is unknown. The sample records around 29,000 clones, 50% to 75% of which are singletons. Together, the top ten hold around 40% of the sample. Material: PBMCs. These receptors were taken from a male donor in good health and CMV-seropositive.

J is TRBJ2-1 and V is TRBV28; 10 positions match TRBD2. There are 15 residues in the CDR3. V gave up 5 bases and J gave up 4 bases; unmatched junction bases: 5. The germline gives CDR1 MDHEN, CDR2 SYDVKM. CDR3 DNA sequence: TGTGCCAGCAGTCAAAGACTAGCGGGTTACAATGAGCAGTTCTTC. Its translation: CASSQRLAGYNEQFF. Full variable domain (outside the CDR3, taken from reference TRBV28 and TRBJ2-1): DVKVTQSSRYLVKRTGEKVFLECVQDMDHENMFWYRQDPGLGLRLIYFSYDVKMKEKGDIPEGYSVSREKKERFSLILESASTNQTSMYLCASSQRLAGYNEQFFGPGTRLTVL.

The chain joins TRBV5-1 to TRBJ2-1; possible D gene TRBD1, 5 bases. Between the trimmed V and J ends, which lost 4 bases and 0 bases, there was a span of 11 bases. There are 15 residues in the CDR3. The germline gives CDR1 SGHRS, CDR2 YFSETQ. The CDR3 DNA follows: TGCGCCAGCAGCCAGGGTGATGCCTCCTACAATGAGCAGTTCTTC. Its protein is CASSQGDASYNEQFF.

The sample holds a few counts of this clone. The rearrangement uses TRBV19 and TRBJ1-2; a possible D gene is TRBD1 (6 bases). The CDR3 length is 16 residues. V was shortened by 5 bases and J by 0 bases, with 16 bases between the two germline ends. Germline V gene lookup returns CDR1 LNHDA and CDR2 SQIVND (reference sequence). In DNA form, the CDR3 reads TGTGCCAGTAGTGCCCTCAGGGGCTACGCTAACTATGGCTACACCTTC. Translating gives CASSALRGYANYGYTF.

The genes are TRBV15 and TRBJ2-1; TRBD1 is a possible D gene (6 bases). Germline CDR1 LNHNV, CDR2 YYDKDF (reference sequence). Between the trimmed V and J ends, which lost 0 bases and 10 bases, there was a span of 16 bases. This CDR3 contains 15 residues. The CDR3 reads CATSREGADPSEQFF. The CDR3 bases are TGTGCCACCAGCAGAGAGGGGGCCGATCCCTCCGAGCAGTTCTTC.

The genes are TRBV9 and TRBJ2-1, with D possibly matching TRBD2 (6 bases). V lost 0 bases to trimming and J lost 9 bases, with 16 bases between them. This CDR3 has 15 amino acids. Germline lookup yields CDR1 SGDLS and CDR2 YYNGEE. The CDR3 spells CASSVGSGTGVEQFF. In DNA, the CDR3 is TGTGCCAGCAGCGTAGGAAGCGGTACGGGGGTTGAGCAGTTCTTC.

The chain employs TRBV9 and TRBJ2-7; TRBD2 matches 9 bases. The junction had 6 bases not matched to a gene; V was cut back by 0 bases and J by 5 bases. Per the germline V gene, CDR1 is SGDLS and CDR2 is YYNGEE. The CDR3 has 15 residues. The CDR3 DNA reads TGTGCCAGCAGCGTAGGCGGGAGGGAAACGGACGAGCAGTACTTC. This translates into CASSVGGRETDEQYF.

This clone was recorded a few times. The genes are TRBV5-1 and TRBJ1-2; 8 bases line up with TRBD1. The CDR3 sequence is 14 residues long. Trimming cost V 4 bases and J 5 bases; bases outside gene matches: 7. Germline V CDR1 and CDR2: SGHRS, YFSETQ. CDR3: CASSPNQGAYGYTF. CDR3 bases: TGCGCCAGCAGCCCTAACCAGGGGGCGTATGGCTACACCTTC.

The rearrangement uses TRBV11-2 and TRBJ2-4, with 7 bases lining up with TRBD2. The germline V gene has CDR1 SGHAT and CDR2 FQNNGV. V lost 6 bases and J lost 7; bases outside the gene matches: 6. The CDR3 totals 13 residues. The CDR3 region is CASSLAGENIQYF. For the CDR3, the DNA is TGTGCCAGCAGTCTCGCGGGGGAGAACATTCAGTACTTC.

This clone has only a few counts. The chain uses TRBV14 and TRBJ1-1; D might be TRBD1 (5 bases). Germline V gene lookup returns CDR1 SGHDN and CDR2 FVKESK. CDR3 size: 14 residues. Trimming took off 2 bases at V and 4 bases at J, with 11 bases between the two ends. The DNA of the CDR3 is TGTGCCAGCAGCCAATCGGGGGGAGGCACTGAAGCTTTCTTT. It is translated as CASSQSGGGTEAFF. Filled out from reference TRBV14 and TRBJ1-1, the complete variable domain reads EAGVTQFPSHSVIEKGQTVTLRCDPISGHDNLYWYRRVMGKEIKFLLHFVKESKQDESGMPNNRFLAERTGGTYSTLKVQPAELEDSGVYFCASSQSGGGTEAFFGQGTRLTVV.

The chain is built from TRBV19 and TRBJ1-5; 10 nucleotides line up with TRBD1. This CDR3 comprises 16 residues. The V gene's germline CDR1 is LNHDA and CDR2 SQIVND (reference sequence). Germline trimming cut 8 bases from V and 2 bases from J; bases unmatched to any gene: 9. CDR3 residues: CASQSRGTGGNQPQHF. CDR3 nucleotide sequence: TGTGCCAGTCAATCCCGTGGGACAGGGGGCAATCAGCCCCAGCATTTT.

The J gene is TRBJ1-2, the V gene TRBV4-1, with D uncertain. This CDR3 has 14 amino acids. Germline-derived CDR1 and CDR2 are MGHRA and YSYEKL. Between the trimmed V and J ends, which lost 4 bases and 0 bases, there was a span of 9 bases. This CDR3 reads CASSPPTTNYGYTF. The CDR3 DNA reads TGCGCCAGCAGCCCTCCGACTACTAACTATGGCTACACCTTC.

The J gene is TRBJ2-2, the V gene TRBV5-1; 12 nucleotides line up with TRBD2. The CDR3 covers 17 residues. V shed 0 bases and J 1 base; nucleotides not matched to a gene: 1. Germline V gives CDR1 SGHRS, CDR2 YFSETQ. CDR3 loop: CASSLETSGRNTGELFF. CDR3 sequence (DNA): TGCGCCAGCAGCTTGGAGACTAGCGGGAGGAACACCGGGGAGCTGTTTTTT.

CDR3 sequence: CASSGTQEKLFF. CDR3 nucleotide sequence: TGTGCCAGCAGCGGGACTCAGGAAAAACTGTTTTTT. The chain uses TRBV11-3 and TRBJ1-4; a possible D gene is TRBD1 (5 bases). Germline CDR1 SGHNT, CDR2 YENEEA. The CDR3 has 12 residues. With 5 bases removed from V and 8 bases from J, the gap between germline ends came to 9 bases.

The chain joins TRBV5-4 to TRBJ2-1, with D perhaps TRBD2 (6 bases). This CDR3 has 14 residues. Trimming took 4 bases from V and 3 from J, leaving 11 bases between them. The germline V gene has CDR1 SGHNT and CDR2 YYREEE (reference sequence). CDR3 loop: CASSPRDFYNEQFF. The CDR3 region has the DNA TGTGCCAGCAGCCCGAGGGACTTCTACAATGAGCAGTTCTTC.